This TCR beta chain comes out of a study of graft-versus-host responses after intestinal transplantation. Study background: Every transplant recipient was induced with anti-thymocyte globulin, then maintained on tacrolimus and steroids for two to three years.

Assay: immunoSEQ multiplex PCR; the TCRdb copy retains only in-frame clones and omits some. The data hold some 41,000 clones, with over 85% observed a single time. On this clone itself: Antigen: not known.

Broader study findings: Some GvH clones appeared in ileal mucosa or blood before recipient bone marrow.

Source: PBMCs, taken about nine months after transplant. This clonotype was obtained from a human patient who received an intestinal transplant, so some T cells may come from the graft donor.

DNA for the CDR3: TGTGCCAGCAGCTTAGGAACCGGGGAGCTGTTTTTT. As protein: CASSLGTGELFF. V usage is TRBV11-2 and J usage is TRBJ2-2; D not certain. There are 12 residues in the CDR3. Germline CDR1 and CDR2: SGHAT and FQNNGV. Trimming removed 1 base from V and 5 bases from J, with 2 bases in between.